This T cell receptor (beta chain) was captured by sequencing in a study of siplizumab effects on memory and regulatory T cells. Study-level findings and limits: Naive versus memory phenotype went unassigned for roughly 75-95% of proliferating CD4+ or CD8+ clones. With siplizumab, cumulative frequency of CD4+ memory-derived alloreactive sequences dropped significantly. For siplizumab cultures, the suppressive function of their proliferating Tregs was not confirmed. Both greater diversity than memory cells and a major contribution to the alloresponse seemed to characterize naive T cells.

As regards this clone: The antigen is not known.

TCRdb keeps only in-frame clones here, not all; method: immunoSEQ multiplex PCR. This sample carries approximately 100,000 clones, around 93% of them seen once, and the ten largest clones take about 0.16%. The sequencing sample was made of non-Treg CD4+ T cells sorted from blood. The source is a human donor in good health.

The CDR3 coding sequence is TGCAGTGCTTCCTCCGAGGATACGCAGTATTTT. The encoded protein is CSASSEDTQYF. The V call is TRBV20-1, the J call TRBJ2-3, with unresolved D. The CDR3 covers 11 residues. The germline V and J ends were trimmed by 5 bases and 6 bases, with 9 bases remaining between them. From germline, CDR1 is DFQATT and CDR2 SNEGSKA (reference sequence).